Here is one TCR beta chain with its context. Assay used: immunoSEQ multiplex PCR; TCRdb lists only in-frame clones, some missing. In the table there are tens of thousands of clones, under 95% of which are singletons. The sample belongs to a study of blood T cell repertoires in COVID-19. J was trimmed by 4 bases and V by 2 bases; bases with no gene match: 9. The CDR3 runs to 17 residues. CDR1 SGHRS and CDR2 YFSETQ come from the germline V gene. The specimen sequenced was peripheral blood. This chain connects TRBV5-1 to TRBJ2-5, with 12 bases matching TRBD2. The clonotype originates from a man aged 65 to 85 with active COVID-19. The CDR3 protein is CASSFPPSGGAGETQYF. The CDR3 nucleotides read TGCGCCAGCAGCTTCCCTCCTAGCGGGGGGGCGGGAGAGACCCAGTACTTC.